This T cell receptor (beta chain) appears in the sequencing data of a study of tumor-infiltrating lymphocytes in glioblastoma multiforme. The study, taken as a whole, reports: Functional subtype sorting of these T cells was not performed. RNA-based TCR sequencing may distort clone frequencies, since cells carry unequal TCR transcript numbers.

The CDR3 has 13 amino acids. Per the germline V gene, CDR1 is WNHNN and CDR2 is SYGVQD (reference sequence). Deletions cut 7 bases from V and 6 bases from J, with 16 bases between. Of note for this clonotype: Its antigen remains unidentified.

TCR beta libraries were built from RNA through three nested multiplex PCR rounds using modified ARM-PCR. MiXCR was run by TCRdb on the multiplex PCR reads, yielding one entry per CDR3 protein. Here the sample spans 9,900 or so distinct CDR3 sequences, just over 65% being singletons. The sequenced sample consisted of brain tumor tissue. The rearrangement uses TRBV10-1 and TRBJ2-7; D gene unclear. This clonotype originated in a male donor with glioblastoma. The CDR3 loop is CASTDRAMGEQYF. CDR3 sequence (DNA): TGCGCCAGCACCGATAGAGCAATGGGCGAGCAGTACTTC.